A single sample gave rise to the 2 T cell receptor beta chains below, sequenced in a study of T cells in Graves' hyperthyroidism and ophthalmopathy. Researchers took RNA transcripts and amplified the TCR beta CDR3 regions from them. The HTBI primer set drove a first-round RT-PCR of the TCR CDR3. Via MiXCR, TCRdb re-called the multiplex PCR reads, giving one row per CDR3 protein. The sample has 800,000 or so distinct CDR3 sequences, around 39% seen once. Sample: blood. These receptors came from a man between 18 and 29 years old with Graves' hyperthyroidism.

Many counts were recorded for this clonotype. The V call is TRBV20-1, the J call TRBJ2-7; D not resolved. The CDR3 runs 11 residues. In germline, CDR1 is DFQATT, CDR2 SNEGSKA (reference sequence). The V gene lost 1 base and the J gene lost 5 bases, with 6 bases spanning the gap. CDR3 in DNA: TGCAGTGCTAGAGGCCTGGACGAGCAGTACTTC. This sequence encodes CSARGLDEQYF.

CDR3 DNA sequence: TGTGCCAGTAGTCCAACGGACAGGGGATCCTACGAGCAGTACTTC. This gives the protein CASSPTDRGSYEQYF. V is TRBV19 and J is TRBJ2-7; 9 nucleotides agree with TRBD1. Trimming took 5 bases from V and 1 from J; bases not matched to a gene: 6. Germline V gene lookup returns CDR1 LNHDA and CDR2 SQIVND (reference sequence). The CDR3 totals 15 residues.